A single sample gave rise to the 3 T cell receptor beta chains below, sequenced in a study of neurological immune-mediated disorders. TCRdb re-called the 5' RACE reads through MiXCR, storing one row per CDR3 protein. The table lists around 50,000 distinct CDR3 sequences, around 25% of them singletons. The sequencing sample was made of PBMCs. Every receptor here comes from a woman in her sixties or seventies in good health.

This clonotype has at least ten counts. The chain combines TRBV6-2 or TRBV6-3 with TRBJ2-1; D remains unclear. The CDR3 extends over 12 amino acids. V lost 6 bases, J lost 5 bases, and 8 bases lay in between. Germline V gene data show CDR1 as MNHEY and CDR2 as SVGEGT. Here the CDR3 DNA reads TGTGCCAGCAGCAGAGACGACAATGAGCAGTTCTTC. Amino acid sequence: CASSRDDNEQFF.

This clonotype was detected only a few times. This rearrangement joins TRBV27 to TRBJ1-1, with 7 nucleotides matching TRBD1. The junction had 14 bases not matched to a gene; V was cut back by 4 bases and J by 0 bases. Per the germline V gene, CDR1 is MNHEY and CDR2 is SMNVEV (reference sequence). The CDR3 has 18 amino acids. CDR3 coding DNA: TGTGCCAGCAGTTCCACCCCCGACAGGGTATCCATGAACACTGAAGCTTTCTTT. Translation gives CASSSTPDRVSMNTEAFF.

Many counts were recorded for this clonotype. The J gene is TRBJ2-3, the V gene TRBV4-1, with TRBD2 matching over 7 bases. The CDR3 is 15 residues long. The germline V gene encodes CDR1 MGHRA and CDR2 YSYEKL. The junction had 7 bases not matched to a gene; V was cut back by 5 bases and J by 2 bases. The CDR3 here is CASSYRGRPTDTQYF. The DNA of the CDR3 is TGCGCCAGCAGCTACCGCGGGAGACCCACAGATACGCAGTATTTT.